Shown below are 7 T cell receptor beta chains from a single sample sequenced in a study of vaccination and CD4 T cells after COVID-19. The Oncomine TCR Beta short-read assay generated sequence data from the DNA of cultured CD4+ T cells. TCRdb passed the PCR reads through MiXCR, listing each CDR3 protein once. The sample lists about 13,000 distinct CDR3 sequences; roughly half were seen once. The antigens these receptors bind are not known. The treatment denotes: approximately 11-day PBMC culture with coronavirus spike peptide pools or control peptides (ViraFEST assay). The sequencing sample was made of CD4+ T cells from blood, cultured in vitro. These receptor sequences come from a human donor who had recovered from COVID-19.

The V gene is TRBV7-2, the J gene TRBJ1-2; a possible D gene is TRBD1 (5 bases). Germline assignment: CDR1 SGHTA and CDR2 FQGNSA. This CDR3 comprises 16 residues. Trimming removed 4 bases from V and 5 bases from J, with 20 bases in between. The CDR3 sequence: CASSSSYRQSHYGYTF. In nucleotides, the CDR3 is TGTGCCAGCAGCTCCTCCTACCGACAGTCTCATTATGGCTACACCTTC. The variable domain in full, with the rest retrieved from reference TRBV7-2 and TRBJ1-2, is GAGVSQSPSNKVTEKGKDVELRCDPISGHTALYWYRQSLGQGLEFLIYFQGNSAPDKSGLPSDRFSAERTGGSVSTLTIQRTQQEDSAVYLCASSSSYRQSHYGYTFGSGTRLTVV.

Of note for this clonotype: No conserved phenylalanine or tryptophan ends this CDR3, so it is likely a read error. The CDR3 here is CASSSKGGYTL. CDR3 DNA sequence: TGTGCCAGCAGCTCCAAGGGGGGCTACACCCTC. The V and J genes are TRBV11-2 and TRBJ1-2; D is possibly TRBD1 (5 bases). This CDR3 region has 11 residues. Per germline, CDR1 SGHAT and CDR2 FQNNGV. Deletions cut 4 bases from V and 8 bases from J, with 8 bases between.

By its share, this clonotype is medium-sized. The CDR3 here is CSATGALAGAVFQYF. CDR3 in DNA: TGCAGTGCTACGGGGGCCCTAGCGGGAGCGGTCTTTCAGTACTTC. The chain links TRBV20-1 to TRBJ2-4; 10 bases are shared with TRBD2. V lost 4 bases, J lost 11 bases, and 14 bases stayed unmatched. This CDR3 has 15 amino acids. CDR1 and CDR2 from the germline V gene are DFQATT and SNEGSKA (reference sequence).

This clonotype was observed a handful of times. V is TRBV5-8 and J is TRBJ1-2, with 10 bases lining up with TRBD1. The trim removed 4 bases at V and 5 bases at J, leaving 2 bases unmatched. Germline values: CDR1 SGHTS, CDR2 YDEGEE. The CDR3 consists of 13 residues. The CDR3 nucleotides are TGTGCCAGCAGCCGGGGACAGGGGTATGGCTACACCTTC. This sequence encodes CASSRGQGYGYTF.

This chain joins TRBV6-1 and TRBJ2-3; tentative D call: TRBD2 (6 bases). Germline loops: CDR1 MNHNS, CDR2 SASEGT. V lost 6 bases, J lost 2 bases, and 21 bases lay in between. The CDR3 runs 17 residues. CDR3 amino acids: CASSEKPGLPDTDTQYF. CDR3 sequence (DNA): TGTGCCAGCAGCGAGAAACCGGGACTCCCTGACACAGATACGCAGTATTTT.

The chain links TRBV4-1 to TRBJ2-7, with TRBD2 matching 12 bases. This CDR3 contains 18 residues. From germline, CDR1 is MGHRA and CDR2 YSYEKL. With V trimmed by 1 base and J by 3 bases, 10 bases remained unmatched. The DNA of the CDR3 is TGCGCCAGCAGCCAAGTTTTCTTGACTAGCGGGAGCGTCTACGAGCAGTACTTC. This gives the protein CASSQVFLTSGSVYEQYF.

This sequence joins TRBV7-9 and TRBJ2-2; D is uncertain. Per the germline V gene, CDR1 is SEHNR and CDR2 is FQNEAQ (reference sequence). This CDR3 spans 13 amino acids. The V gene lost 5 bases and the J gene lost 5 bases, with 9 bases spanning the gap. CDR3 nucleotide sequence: TGTGCCAGCAGCCCGGAGTGGACCGGGGAGCTGTTTTTT. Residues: CASSPEWTGELFF. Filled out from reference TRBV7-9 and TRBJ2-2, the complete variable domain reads DTGVSQNPRHKITKRGQNVTFRCDPISEHNRLYWYRQTLGQGPEFLTYFQNEAQLEKSRLLSDRFSAERPKGSFSTLEIQRTEQGDSAMYLCASSPEWTGELFFGEGSRLTVL.